The 13 T cell receptor beta chains below come from one sample, sequenced in a study of cytomegalovirus exposure and HLA in healthy donors. Sequencing used immunoSEQ multiplex PCR; TCRdb keeps in-frame clones, though not all of them. The sample carries approximately 65,000 clones, less than 95% recorded once. Specimen: PBMCs. The receptors originated from a woman under 30 in good health and CMV-seronegative.

DNA of the CDR3: TGTGCCAGCAGCCTTCAACCCGGGACAGGGGGCACCGGGGAGCTGTTTTTT. This translates into CASSLQPGTGGTGELFF. The J gene is TRBJ2-2, the V gene TRBV9, with TRBD1 matching over 11 bases. The J segment lost 4 bases and the V segment lost 4 bases, leaving 9 bases of the junction unmatched. The CDR3 has 17 amino acids. Germline V gene lookup returns CDR1 SGDLS and CDR2 YYNGEE.

The rearrangement uses TRBV5-6 and TRBJ2-7; TRBD1 aligns across 8 bases. Unmatched junction bases numbered 2, after V lost 0 bases and J lost 3 bases. This CDR3 region has 14 residues. Per germline, CDR1 SGHDT and CDR2 YYEEEE. CDR3 region: CASSLGTGGYEQYF. The CDR3 nucleotides are TGTGCCAGCAGCTTGGGCACAGGGGGCTACGAGCAGTACTTC.

This chain links TRBV4-2 with TRBJ2-5; 8 nucleotides align to TRBD2. V gave up 1 base and J gave up 5 bases; unmatched junction bases: 6. Germline CDR1 LGHNA, CDR2 YNFKEQ. The CDR3 is made up of 15 amino acids. CDR3 nucleotide sequence: TGTGCCAGCAGCCAAGGAAGGCGGGGGGAGGAGACCCAGTACTTC. It yields the protein CASSQGRRGEETQYF.

The chain is built from TRBV30 and TRBJ1-5; 9 bases fit TRBD1. The CDR3 has 15 residues. Germline CDR1 reads GTSNPN; CDR2 reads SVGIG (reference sequence). J gave up 7 bases and V 4 bases, and 11 bases lay outside the gene matches. In DNA, the CDR3 is TGTGCCTGGAATAGGGGTGGACAGGGGACGCAGCCCCAGCATTTT. Protein sequence: CAWNRGGQGTQPQHF.

The chain carries TRBV2 and TRBJ1-4; 8 nucleotides line up with TRBD1. Germline values: CDR1 SNHLY, CDR2 FYNNEI. Trimming at V came to 5 bases and at J to 8 bases, leaving 7 bases not matched to a gene. The CDR3 length is 14 residues. The CDR3: CASSNDRGGEKLFF. In DNA, the CDR3 is TGTGCCAGCAGTAACGACAGGGGAGGCGAAAAACTGTTTTTT.

J is TRBJ2-3 and V is TRBV11-1; D gene uncertain. This CDR3 contains 13 residues. V lost 5 bases to trimming and J lost 5 bases, with 11 bases between them. Looked up from germline, CDR1 is SGHAT and CDR2 is FQDESV (reference sequence). CDR3 DNA: TGTGCCAGCAGCGAGATACCGGGAGATACGCAGTATTTT. Translated, it gives CASSEIPGDTQYF.

The J gene is TRBJ1-1, the V gene TRBV6-6; D unclear. V was cut by 6 bases and J by 5 bases, with 13 bases left in between. The germline V gene has CDR1 MNHNY and CDR2 SVGAGI (reference sequence). The CDR3 length is 13 residues. In DNA, the CDR3 is TGTGCCAGCAGCCCTCTAGAGAAGACTGAAGCTTTCTTT. Its protein product is CASSPLEKTEAFF.

This chain connects TRBV28 to TRBJ2-5; D is undetermined. Trimming took off 7 bases at V and 1 base at J, with 10 bases between the two ends. CDR1 is MDHEN, CDR2 SYDVKM, per germline. CDR3 length: 13 residues. The DNA of the CDR3 is TGTGCCAGCACCTTTTCGGGCCAAGAGACCCAGTACTTC. Amino acid sequence: CASTFSGQETQYF.

The chain carries TRBV7-3 and TRBJ1-3; D unresolved. The V and J ends lost 3 bases and 0 bases respectively, with 6 bases between them. The CDR3 has 14 residues. Germline V gene lookup returns CDR1 SGHTA and CDR2 FQGTGA. The CDR3 coding sequence is TGTGCCAGCAGCTTCAGTCCCTCTGGAAACACCATATATTTT. Amino acids: CASSFSPSGNTIYF.

The chain couples TRBV27 to TRBJ2-3; 8 bases match TRBD1. V shed 5 bases, J shed 0 bases, and the junction held 19 bases outside the gene matches. The CDR3 is 20 amino acids. CDR1 is MNHEY, CDR2 SMNVEV, per germline (reference sequence). CDR3 protein: CASSSRTGHVPRRSTDTQYF. CDR3 nucleotide sequence: TGTGCCAGCAGTAGTCGGACAGGGCATGTCCCAAGGCGGAGCACAGATACGCAGTATTTT.

This chain uses TRBV25-1 with TRBJ1-2, with 8 bases fitting TRBD1. This CDR3 spans 18 amino acids. The junction had 13 bases not matched to a gene; V was cut back by 4 bases and J by 0 bases. CDR1 MGHDK and CDR2 SYGVNS come from the germline V gene. CDR3 nucleotides: TGTGCCAGCAGTGGTACCGGGACAGGCTGGGGAGCTAACTATGGCTACACCTTC. This sequence encodes CASSGTGTGWGANYGYTF.

The chain joins TRBV28 to TRBJ2-1; tentatively, D is TRBD1 (5 bases). V lost 6 bases, J lost 5 bases, and 11 bases lay in between. The germline CDR1 and CDR2 sequences are MDHEN and SYDVKM. The CDR3 runs 13 residues. The CDR3 here is CASRVTGDNEQFF. DNA of the CDR3: TGTGCCAGCAGAGTTACAGGAGACAATGAGCAGTTCTTC.

The chain recombines TRBV6-5 with TRBJ2-2; 7 nucleotides align to TRBD1. Unmatched junction bases numbered 6, after V lost 6 bases and J lost 2 bases. Germline CDR1 MNHEY, CDR2 SVGAGI. The CDR3 length is 15 residues. In DNA, the CDR3 is TGTGCCAGCAGACTCTGGGACAGCAACACCGGGGAGCTGTTTTTT. This encodes CASRLWDSNTGELFF.